This record looks at one TCR beta chain sequence and its context. This sample is part of a study of Ad26.COV2.S vaccination and SARS-CoV-2 variants. This CDR3 has 16 amino acids. CDR1 MGHRA and CDR2 YSYEKL come from the germline V gene. V trimming: 5 bases; J trimming: 4 bases; junction bases outside the gene matches: 9. This sample's treatment: some 19 received Ad26.COV2.S at low or high dose, single or two shots; 5 received placebo; per-sample allocation not given. Sampling happened 63 days after the first vaccine or placebo injection. The method was immunoSEQ multiplex PCR; TCRdb's version includes in-frame clones alone and lacks a portion of them. The sample carries about 350,000 clones, 80% to 90% recorded once.

This chain joins TRBV4-1 and TRBJ2-7; TRBD1 matches 12 bases. The source is a person between 18 and 65 years old who received the Ad26.COV2.S COVID-19 vaccine or a placebo. The sequencing here drew on peripheral blood, taken in a trial of Ad26.COV2.S vaccine versus placebo. CDR3 sequence reads: CASSSGQGALWYEQYF. CDR3 in DNA: TGCGCCAGCAGCTCGGGACAGGGGGCTTTATGGTACGAGCAGTACTTC.